One sample yielded the 26 T cell receptor beta chains listed below, sequenced in a study of memory CD4+ T cells and cytomegalovirus serostatus. Profiled with immunoSEQ multiplex PCR; TCRdb holds only in-frame clones, not every one. Among just under 95,000 clones listed, 80% were seen once. Single viable CD3+CD4+CD8-CD45RO+ cells were sorted as the memory CD4+ T cells. Specimen: memory CD4+ T cells from blood. These receptors were obtained from an adult in good health and CMV-seropositive.

This chain joins TRBV4-3 and TRBJ2-3; D not certain. The CDR3 has 15 residues. CDR1 LGHNA and CDR2 YSLEER come from the germline V gene. Trimming shortened V by 9 bases and J by 2 bases, and 18 bases separated the two germline ends. The CDR3 DNA follows: TGCGCCAGTAGTTCAGAGTGGCGGTCCACAGATACGCAGTATTTT. This codes for CASSSEWRSTDTQYF.

The V call is TRBV5-5, the J call TRBJ1-2; 7 bases are shared with TRBD1. V lost 2 bases and J lost 4; bases outside the gene matches: 8. The CDR3 consists of 15 residues. The germline V gene has CDR1 SGHKS and CDR2 YYEKEE (reference sequence). CDR3 DNA sequence: TGTGCCAGCAGCTTAGGATGGGACAGCTCCTATGGCTACACCTTC. Residues: CASSLGWDSSYGYTF.

V gene TRBV14 combines with J gene TRBJ2-3; D is undetermined. V dropped 0 bases and J dropped 14 bases, with 18 bases sitting between them. The CDR3 is 14 amino acids. The germline CDR1 and CDR2 sequences are SGHDN and FVKESK. The CDR3 sequence: CASSQDLGSGWWYF. The DNA for the CDR3 is TGTGCCAGCAGCCAAGATCTAGGGTCAGGATGGTGGTATTTT. Variable domain in full (rest from reference TRBV14 and TRBJ2-3): EAGVTQFPSHSVIEKGQTVTLRCDPISGHDNLYWYRRVMGKEIKFLLHFVKESKQDESGMPNNRFLAERTGGTYSTLKVQPAELEDSGVYFCASSQDLGSGWWYFGPGTRLTVL.

The rearrangement links TRBV5-1 to TRBJ1-2; D is undetermined. CDR3 size: 15 residues. Per the germline V gene, CDR1 is SGHRS and CDR2 is YFSETQ. The V end was cut by 0 bases, the J end by 4 bases, with 13 bases between. The CDR3 loop reads CASSLEATLGYGYTF. Here the CDR3 DNA reads TGCGCCAGCAGCTTGGAAGCGACACTAGGCTATGGCTACACCTTC.

The V call is TRBV28, the J call TRBJ2-7; D possibly uses TRBD1 or TRBD2 (7 bases each). There are 15 residues in the CDR3. Germline CDR1 and CDR2: MDHEN and SYDVKM. Trimming removed 6 bases from V and 0 bases from J, with 15 bases in between. The CDR3 sequence: CASRAQGGSSYEQYF. The CDR3 DNA follows: TGTGCCAGCAGGGCCCAGGGGGGGAGCTCCTACGAGCAGTACTTC.

The V call is TRBV7-2, the J call TRBJ2-5; D gene uncertain. The CDR3 has 13 amino acids. Germline V CDR1 and CDR2: SGHTA, FQGNSA. The V and J ends lost 5 bases and 2 bases respectively, with 9 bases between them. CDR3 DNA: TGTGCCAGCAGCCAATCAAATCAAGAGACCCAGTACTTC. As protein: CASSQSNQETQYF.

This chain connects TRBV5-1 to TRBJ2-5; D uncertain. V lost 1 base and J 1 base, leaving 8 bases between the germline ends. CDR1 and CDR2 (germline): SGHRS, YFSETQ. The CDR3 has 14 amino acids. This CDR3 reads CASSLTATQETQYF. CDR3 nucleotide sequence: TGCGCCAGCAGCTTGACAGCGACCCAAGAGACCCAGTACTTC.

This rearrangement joins TRBV5-1 to TRBJ1-4; 9 positions match TRBD1. This CDR3 contains 16 residues. In germline, CDR1 is SGHRS, CDR2 YFSETQ. With V trimmed by 4 bases and J by 3 bases, 7 bases remained unmatched. The CDR3 DNA reads as TGCGCCAGCAGCATACAGGGGGCAGGGGCTAATGAAAAACTGTTTTTT. It yields the protein CASSIQGAGANEKLFF.

V usage is TRBV7-9 and J usage is TRBJ1-2; D is unresolved. This CDR3 contains 13 residues. Germline V gene lookup returns CDR1 SEHNR and CDR2 FQNEAQ (reference sequence). V lost 7 bases, J lost 4 bases, and 13 bases lay in between. CDR3 protein: CASTAETIYGYTF. Written as DNA, the CDR3 is TGTGCCAGCACCGCAGAGACAATCTATGGCTACACCTTC.

The rearrangement uses TRBV28 and TRBJ1-1; a possible D gene is TRBD1 (6 bases). This CDR3 spans 18 amino acids. Looked up from germline, CDR1 is MDHEN and CDR2 is SYDVKM. The V end was cut by 0 bases, the J end by 6 bases, with 23 bases between. The CDR3 DNA reads TGTGCCAGCAGTTTATGGACGGGAGGGGGAAAGGGTTTGGCTGAAGCTTTCTTT. Translated, it gives CASSLWTGGGKGLAEAFF.

The CDR3 loop is CASSQGQGYGYTF. DNA of the CDR3: TGTGCCAGCAGCCAGGGACAGGGCTATGGCTACACCTTC. The chain couples TRBV11-2 to TRBJ1-2, with 9 bases aligning to TRBD1. V dropped 5 bases and J dropped 4; count of bases not matched to a gene: 2. Germline V gene sequence: CDR1 SGHAT, CDR2 FQNNGV. CDR3 length: 13 residues.

The chain uses TRBV18 and TRBJ2-5; D may correspond to TRBD1 or TRBD2 (6 bases each). V lost 3 bases, J lost 4 bases, and 21 bases lay in between. The germline V gene encodes CDR1 KGHSH and CDR2 LQKENI. CDR3 length: 17 residues. CDR3 nucleotides: TGTGCCAGCTCACCCGGGGACGGAGGAGGGGGTGGAGAGACCCAGTACTTC. This encodes CASSPGDGGGGGETQYF.

This clone was counted a single time. The CDR3 loop reads CASSLLADRLGPNNEQFF. The CDR3 DNA reads as TGTGCCAGCAGTTTATTAGCCGACAGGTTGGGACCGAACAATGAGCAGTTCTTC. V and J are TRBV28 and TRBJ2-1, with D possibly TRBD1 on 6 matching bases. V was pared by 1 base and J by 5 bases, with 21 bases between. The CDR3 is 18 residues long. CDR1 and CDR2 from the germline V gene are MDHEN and SYDVKM.

The chain carries TRBV15 and TRBJ2-7; 9 bases align to TRBD1. Germline V lookup: CDR1 LNHNV, CDR2 YYDKDF (reference sequence). This CDR3 comprises 15 residues. The junction had 5 bases not matched to a gene; V was cut back by 3 bases and J by 2 bases. This chain's CDR3 is CATSRGDREPYEQYF. DNA for the CDR3: TGTGCCACCAGCAGGGGGGACAGGGAGCCCTACGAGCAGTACTTC.

This clone occurred a few times. DNA of the CDR3: TGCGCCAGCAGCGACCCTAGCGGTCCTGACGAGCAGTACTTC. It codes for CASSDPSGPDEQYF. The chain carries TRBV5-1 and TRBJ2-7; the match to TRBD2 covers 7 bases. The CDR3 runs 14 residues. V shed 4 bases and J 5 bases; nucleotides not matched to a gene: 9. The germline CDR1 and CDR2 sequences are SGHRS and YFSETQ.

This chain uses TRBV28 with TRBJ1-5; D uncertain. V lost 1 base to trimming and J lost 1 base, with 5 bases between them. The germline V gene encodes CDR1 MDHEN and CDR2 SYDVKM. The CDR3 has 14 residues. Here the CDR3 DNA reads TGTGCCAGCAGTTTATATGTGAGCAATCAGCCCCAGCATTTT. Protein product: CASSLYVSNQPQHF.

The chain carries TRBV25-1 and TRBJ2-1; D perhaps matches TRBD1 (7 bases). The length of the CDR3 is 15 residues. Germline V CDR1 and CDR2: MGHDK, SYGVNS. V gave up 8 bases and J gave up 7 bases, with 21 bases separating them. In DNA form, the CDR3 reads TGTGCCAGCCGATCAGGGGGAGGAAGTGTTAATGAGCAGTTCTTC. It is translated as CASRSGGGSVNEQFF.

The chain is built from TRBV5-1 and TRBJ1-1; D is unclear. The CDR3 has 14 amino acids. V shed 6 bases and J shed 5 bases, with 17 bases lying between them. Germline V gene lookup returns CDR1 SGHRS and CDR2 YFSETQ. The CDR3 protein is CASTTGSFRTEAFF. The DNA for the CDR3 is TGCGCCAGCACAACGGGGAGTTTCCGGACTGAAGCTTTCTTT.

This sequence joins TRBV7-2 and TRBJ1-2; the match to TRBD1 covers 12 bases. Germline-derived CDR1 and CDR2 are SGHTA and FQGNSA. J gave up 8 bases and V 5 bases, and 3 bases lay outside the gene matches. CDR3 length: 13 amino acids. The CDR3 DNA is TGTGCCAGCAGCCGGGACAGGGGGCTAGGCTACACCTTC. This encodes CASSRDRGLGYTF.

This clone was seen just once. The V call is TRBV4-1, the J call TRBJ2-1; D not certain. The CDR3 contains 14 residues. The germline CDR1 and CDR2 sequences are MGHRA and YSYEKL. The V end was cut by 4 bases, the J end by 9 bases, with 16 bases between. The CDR3 sequence: CASSLGGMSSEQFF. DNA for the CDR3: TGCGCCAGCAGCCTGGGCGGTATGAGCAGTGAGCAGTTCTTC.

As regards this clone: At one of its ends the junction is not consistent with the germline gene, which may arise from a read error. The chain has TRBV5-1 and TRBJ1-5; TRBD1 matches at 9 bases. CDR3 length equals 15 residues. In germline, CDR1 is SGHRS, CDR2 YFSETQ. CDR3 sequence reads: CASSLEGQGNRPQHF. The CDR3 region has the DNA TGCGCCAGCAGCTTGGAGGGACAGGGCAATCGGCCCCAGCATTTT.

The J gene is TRBJ1-1, the V gene TRBV5-1; D perhaps matches TRBD1 (6 bases). Germline V gives CDR1 SGHRS, CDR2 YFSETQ. V was shortened by 4 bases and J by 1 base, with 14 bases between the two germline ends. The CDR3 loop spans 15 amino acids. The CDR3 protein is CASSGGHGGNTEAFF. In DNA, the CDR3 is TGCGCCAGCAGCGGGGGACATGGAGGGAACACTGAAGCTTTCTTT.

The chain has TRBV5-6 and TRBJ2-2, with D tentatively TRBD1 (5 bases). The CDR3 spans 16 residues. From germline, CDR1 is SGHDT and CDR2 YYEEEE. The germline V and J ends were trimmed by 2 bases and 3 bases, with 14 bases remaining between them. The CDR3 DNA reads TGTGCCAGCAGCTTTCTCCGCCAGGGCTACACCGGGGAGCTGTTTTTT. This encodes CASSFLRQGYTGELFF.

The CDR3 spells CASSPGQYTGELFF. The DNA for the CDR3 is TGTGCCAGCAGTCCGGGACAGTACACCGGGGAGCTGTTTTTT. The V call is TRBV7-9, the J call TRBJ2-2, with 7 positions matching TRBD1. The CDR3 loop spans 14 amino acids. Germline CDR1 reads SEHNR; CDR2 reads FQNEAQ (reference sequence). Trimming took 6 bases from V and 3 from J; bases not matched to a gene: 4.

The J gene is TRBJ2-7, the V gene TRBV18; no clear D. Germline V lookup: CDR1 KGHSH, CDR2 LQKENI. Trimming removed 0 bases at V and 0 bases at J, with 3 bases between. The CDR3 consists of 13 residues. The CDR3 is CASSPPNSYEQYF. The CDR3 DNA follows: TGTGCCAGCTCACCACCTAACTCCTACGAGCAGTACTTC.

The rearrangement links TRBV20-1 to TRBJ1-2; D gene unclear. The germline gives CDR1 DFQATT, CDR2 SNEGSKA (reference sequence). The CDR3 consists of 11 residues. Trimming shortened V by 0 bases and J by 1 base, and 0 bases separated the two germline ends. CDR3: CSARDNYGYTF. CDR3 DNA: TGCAGTGCTAGAGATAACTATGGCTACACCTTC.